This T cell receptor (beta chain) was found in a study of CD8 T cells in ankylosing spondylitis. The study, taken as a whole, reports: Within peripheral blood, clones linked to disease were CD8+ and relatively rare. In reactive arthritis synovial fluid and blood, some motif variants had been reported before. Among TCR beta sequences, a motif of under ten highly homologous variants appeared characteristic of ankylosing spondylitis blood. The study looked at matched synovial fluid samples from ankylosing spondylitis patients. Disease-linked clones were reported to be significantly enriched there.

This CDR3 is 14 amino acids long. The junction had 5 bases not matched to a gene; V was cut back by 6 bases and J by 4 bases. CDR1 is LNHNV, CDR2 YYDKDF, per germline (reference sequence). TCRdb reprocessed the 5' RACE reads with MiXCR, giving one entry per CDR3 protein. Seen here are 150,000 to 200,000 distinct CDR3 sequences, around 13% observed once, and the top ten hold 15% to 20%. The sample holds a few counts of this clonotype. Its antigen is unknown. This TCR came from a male donor with ankylosing spondylitis or in good health (not recorded which). The J gene is TRBJ2-1, the V gene TRBV15, with 8 bases identical to TRBD2. Sequenced material: blood, either unsorted or a sorted T cell fraction (not recorded which). The CDR3 region has the DNA TGTGCCACCAGGGTAGCGGGGCGATACAATGAGCAGTTCTTC. It translates to CATRVAGRYNEQFF.